This T cell receptor (beta chain) stems from a study of regulatory T cells in long-lasting Graves disease. This clonotype was counted ten times or more. Its antigen is not identified. Building of the TCR beta libraries involved iRepertoire HTBI primers and Arm-PCR of CDR3 regions. TCRdb re-analysed the multiplex PCR reads in MiXCR, keeping a single row per CDR3 protein. The sample includes under 450,000 distinct CDR3 sequences, roughly 25% of them seen just once. Study findings and constraints: Persistent disease favored TRBV28, TRBJ1-2 and TRBJ2-5.

Time point noted: persistent/refractory GD, antithyroid drugs over 5 years with positive TRAb. The TCR library used RNA extracted from PBMCs. A peripheral blood sample, roughly 8.5 milliliters in volume, was drawn into EDTA tubes. The CDR3 is 15 amino acids. J was trimmed by 7 bases and V by 5 bases; bases with no gene match: 14. Germline CDR1 and CDR2: MNHNS and SASEGT. The chain recombines TRBV6-1 with TRBJ2-7; 7 bases are a match to TRBD2. This sequence was found in a woman aged 40 to 49 with Graves disease. The starting material was peripheral blood mononuclear cells (PBMCs), obtained when the disease was refractory, from a patient treated with antithyroid drugs. The CDR3 DNA sequence: TGTGCCAGCAGTAAGGGGACGGGGGGAGTAAGGGAGCAGTACTTC. It yields the protein CASSKGTGGVREQYF.